This note documents a single T cell receptor (beta chain) sequence. Its antigen is unknown. This CDR3 has 12 residues. Trimming removed 4 bases at V and 1 base at J, with 2 bases between. CDR1 and CDR2 from the germline V gene are SGHTA and FQGNSA. Synthesis of TCR cDNA relied on 5'RACE template switching, which attached a universal primer site and UMIs. From the 5' RACE reads, TCRdb called clonotypes with MiXCR, one entry per CDR3 protein. Altogether about 510,000 distinct CDR3 sequences are present, around a fifth being singletons, with the ten largest covering about 16%. This entry is derived from a study of T cells after yellow fever vaccination. Study background: Some fractions had low cell numbers, and these were prepared with SMART-Seq v4 Ultra Low Input. Study-wide results and limits: The booster saw the reappearance of most primary-vaccination clones (approximately 97% CD4, 88% CD8). It was a small share of clonotypes that appeared in both CD4 and CD8 compartments.

Here the sequenced sample was PBMCs, taken less than 25 days after the first yellow fever vaccination. V and J are TRBV7-2 and TRBJ1-5; D remains unclear. This clonotype originated in a man aged 18 to 35 who received the YFV17D yellow fever vaccine. The CDR3 DNA reads TGTGCCAGCAGCTGGAGCAATCAGCCCCAGCATTTT. Translation: CASSWSNQPQHF. The complete variable domain, with remaining parts taken from reference TRBV7-2 and TRBJ1-5, reads GAGVSQSPSNKVTEKGKDVELRCDPISGHTALYWYRQSLGQGLEFLIYFQGNSAPDKSGLPSDRFSAERTGGSVSTLTIQRTQQEDSAVYLCASSWSNQPQHFGDGTRLSIL.